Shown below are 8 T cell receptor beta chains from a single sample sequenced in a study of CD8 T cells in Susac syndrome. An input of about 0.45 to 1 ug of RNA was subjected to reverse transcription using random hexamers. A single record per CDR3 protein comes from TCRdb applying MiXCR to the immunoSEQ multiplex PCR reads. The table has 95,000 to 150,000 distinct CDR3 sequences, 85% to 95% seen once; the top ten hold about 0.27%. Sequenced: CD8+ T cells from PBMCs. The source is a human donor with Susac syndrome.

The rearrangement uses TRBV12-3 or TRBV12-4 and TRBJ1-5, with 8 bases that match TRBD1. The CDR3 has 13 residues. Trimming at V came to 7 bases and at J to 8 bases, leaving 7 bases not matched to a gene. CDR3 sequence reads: CASTLTGAEPQHF. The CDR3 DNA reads TGTGCCAGCACCCTGACAGGGGCCGAGCCCCAGCATTTT.

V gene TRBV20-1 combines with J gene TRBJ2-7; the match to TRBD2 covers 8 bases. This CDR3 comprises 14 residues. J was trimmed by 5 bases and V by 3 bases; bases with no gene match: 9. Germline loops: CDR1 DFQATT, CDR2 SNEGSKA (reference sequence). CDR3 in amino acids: CSASITGGPHEQYF. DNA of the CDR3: TGCAGTGCTAGTATCACGGGGGGGCCCCACGAGCAGTACTTC.

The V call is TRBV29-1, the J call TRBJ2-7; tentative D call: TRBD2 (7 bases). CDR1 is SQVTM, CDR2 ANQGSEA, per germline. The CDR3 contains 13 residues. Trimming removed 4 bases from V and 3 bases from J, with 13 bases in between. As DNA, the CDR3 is TGCAGCGTTGGGGGGGGGCAGAACTACGAGCAGTACTTC. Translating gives CSVGGGQNYEQYF.

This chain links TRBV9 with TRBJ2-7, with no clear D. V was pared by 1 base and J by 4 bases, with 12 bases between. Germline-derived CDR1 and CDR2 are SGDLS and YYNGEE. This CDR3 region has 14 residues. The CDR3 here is CASSVPETPYEQYF. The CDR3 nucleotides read TGTGCCAGCAGCGTACCCGAGACACCTTACGAGCAGTACTTC. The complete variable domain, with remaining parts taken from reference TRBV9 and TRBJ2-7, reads DSGVTQTPKHLITATGQRVTLRCSPRSGDLSVYWYQQSLDQGLQFLIQYYNGEERAKGNILERFSAQQFPDLHSELNLSSLELGDSALYFCASSVPETPYEQYFGPGTRLTVT.

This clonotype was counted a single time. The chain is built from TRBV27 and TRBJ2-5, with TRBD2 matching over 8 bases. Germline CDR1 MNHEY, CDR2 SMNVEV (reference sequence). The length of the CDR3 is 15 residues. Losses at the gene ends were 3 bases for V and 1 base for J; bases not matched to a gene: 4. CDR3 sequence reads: CASSFIAGSQETQYF. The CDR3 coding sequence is TGTGCCAGCAGTTTCATAGCGGGGTCCCAAGAGACCCAGTACTTC.

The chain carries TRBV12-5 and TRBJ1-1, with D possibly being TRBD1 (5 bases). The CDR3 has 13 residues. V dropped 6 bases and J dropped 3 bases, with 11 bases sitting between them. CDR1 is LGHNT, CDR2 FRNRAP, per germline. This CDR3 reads CASGSGLHTEAFF. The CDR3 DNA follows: TGTGCTAGTGGCTCAGGGTTGCACACTGAAGCTTTCTTT.

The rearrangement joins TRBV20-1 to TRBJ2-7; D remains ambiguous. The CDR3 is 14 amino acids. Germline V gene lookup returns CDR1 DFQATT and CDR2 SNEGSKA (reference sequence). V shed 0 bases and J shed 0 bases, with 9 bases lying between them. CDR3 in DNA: TGCAGTGCTAGAGATAGGCTCGGCTCCTACGAGCAGTACTTC. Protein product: CSARDRLGSYEQYF.

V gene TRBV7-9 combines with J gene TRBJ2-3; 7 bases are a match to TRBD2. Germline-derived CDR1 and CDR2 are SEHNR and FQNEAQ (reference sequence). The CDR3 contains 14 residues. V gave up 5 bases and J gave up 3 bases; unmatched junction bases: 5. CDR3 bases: TGTGCCAGCAGCCCACGACTAGCAACAGATACGCAGTATTTT. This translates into CASSPRLATDTQYF.